The sequence of this T cell receptor beta chain was determined in a study of T cell responses to AZD1222 COVID-19 vaccine. Across the whole study: Analysis merged second doses at about 4 or about 12 weeks.

TCRdb's copy holds only in-frame clones and misses some; the assay was immunoSEQ multiplex PCR. The sample shows more than 85,000 clones, roughly 88% of them seen only once. Comments on this clone: Its antigen is not known.

Findings and limits, study-wide: Researchers report vaccine-associated CD4 TCRs spanning spike, with dominance at 160-218 and 743-854. Researchers took repertoire samples only after the peak T cell response had come. Possibly, clonal diversity was underestimated; donors were largely white British and included more females.

Germline-derived CDR1 and CDR2 are SGHRS and YFSETQ. This CDR3 contains 14 residues. Trimming pared 4 bases from V and 6 bases from J, leaving 16 bases between. The V and J genes are TRBV5-1 and TRBJ1-2; no definite D call. The specimen comprised peripheral blood, sampled on day 0 of AZD1222 vaccination. This TCR was sampled from an adult in good health. CDR3 in amino acids: CASSPPTRADGYTF. Written as DNA, the CDR3 is TGCGCCAGCAGCCCCCCGACGCGGGCTGATGGCTACACCTTC.